Described below is a single T cell receptor (beta chain) sequence and its context. The entry originates in a study of blood T cell repertoires in COVID-19. Study information: Sites across the United States, Italy and Spain contributed samples from acute and convalescent COVID-19. Sample material is recorded as cDNA or gDNA derived from T cells, B-cell-depleted T cells, or PBMCs.

The authors' processing: Nucleated cell counts were estimated from reference gene primer amplification. Clones were read by immunoSEQ multiplex PCR, and TCRdb kept only the in-frame ones, dropping some. V, J and clone size derive from that table, while D and trimming were established from the DNA sequence. The sample lists 130,000 or so clones, around 84% occurring once. Trimming removed 1 base from V and 0 bases from J, with 15 bases in between. The CDR3 consists of 17 residues. The germline V gene encodes CDR1 SGHDT and CDR2 YYEEEE. Sequencing used peripheral blood. This chain connects TRBV5-6 to TRBJ2-3; D ambiguous. This TCR was recovered from a woman older than 75 with acute or convalescent COVID-19. CDR3 sequence: CASSLFTQSSSTDTQYF. In nucleotides, the CDR3 is TGTGCCAGCAGCTTGTTTACCCAGTCCTCTAGCACAGATACGCAGTATTTT.